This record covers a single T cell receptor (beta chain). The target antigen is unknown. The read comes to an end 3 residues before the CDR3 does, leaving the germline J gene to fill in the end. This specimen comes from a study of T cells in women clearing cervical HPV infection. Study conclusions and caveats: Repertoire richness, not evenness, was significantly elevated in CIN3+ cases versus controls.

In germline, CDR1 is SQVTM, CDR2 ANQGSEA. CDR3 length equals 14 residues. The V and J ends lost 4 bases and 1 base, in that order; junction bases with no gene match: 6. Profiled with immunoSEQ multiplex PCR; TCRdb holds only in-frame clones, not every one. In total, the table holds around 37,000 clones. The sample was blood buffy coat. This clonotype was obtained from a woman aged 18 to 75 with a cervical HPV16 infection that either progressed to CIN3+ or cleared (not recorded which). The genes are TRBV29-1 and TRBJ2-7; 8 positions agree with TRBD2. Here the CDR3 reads CSVAGGRLSYEQYF. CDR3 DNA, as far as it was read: TGCAGCGTTGCAGGCGGGAGGCTTTCCTACGAG.